This T cell receptor (beta chain) comes out of a study of blood T cell repertoires in COVID-19. Study details: Specimens from acute and convalescent COVID-19 originated in the United States, Italy and Spain. T cells, B-cell-depleted T cells, or PBMCs provided the cDNA or gDNA that served as material.

The CDR3 extends over 14 amino acids. Germline V gene data show CDR1 as SGHRS and CDR2 as YFSETQ. V lost 6 bases, J lost 6 bases, and 15 bases lay in between. Membership in each cohort depended on participant-reported clinical history. Sequenced by immunoSEQ multiplex PCR; TCRdb stores in-frame clones only, minus some. This sample yields about 150,000 clones, of which about 86% are seen a single time; about 7.2% belongs to the top ten. Sequencing was carried out using PBMCs or T cells enriched from blood (not recorded which). The V and J genes are TRBV5-1 and TRBJ2-2; possibly TRBD2 for D (5 bases). The clonotype comes from a man aged 50 to 60 who had recovered from COVID-19. CDR3 sequence reads: CASKDGMSSGELFF. CDR3 sequence (DNA): TGCGCCAGCAAGGACGGGATGAGTTCCGGGGAGCTGTTTTTT. Full variable domain (remainder filled in from reference TRBV5-1 and TRBJ2-2): KAGVTQTPRYLIKTRGQQVTLSCSPISGHRSVSWYQQTPGQGLQFLFEYFSETQRNKGNFPGRFSGRQFSNSRSEMNVSTLELGDSALYLCASKDGMSSGELFFGEGSRLTVL.